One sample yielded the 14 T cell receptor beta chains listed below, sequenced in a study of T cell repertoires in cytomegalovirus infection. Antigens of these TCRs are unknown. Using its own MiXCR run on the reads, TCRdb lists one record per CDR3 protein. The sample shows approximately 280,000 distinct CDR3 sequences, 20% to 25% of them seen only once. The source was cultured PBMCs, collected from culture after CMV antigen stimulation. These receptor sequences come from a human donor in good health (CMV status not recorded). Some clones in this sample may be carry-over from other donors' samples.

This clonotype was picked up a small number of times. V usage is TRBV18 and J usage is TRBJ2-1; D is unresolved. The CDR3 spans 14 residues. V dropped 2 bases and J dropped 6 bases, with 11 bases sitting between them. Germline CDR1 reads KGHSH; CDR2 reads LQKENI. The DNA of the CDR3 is TGTGCCAGCTCACCAACTGACCAGTTCAATGAGCAGTTCTTC. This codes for CASSPTDQFNEQFF.

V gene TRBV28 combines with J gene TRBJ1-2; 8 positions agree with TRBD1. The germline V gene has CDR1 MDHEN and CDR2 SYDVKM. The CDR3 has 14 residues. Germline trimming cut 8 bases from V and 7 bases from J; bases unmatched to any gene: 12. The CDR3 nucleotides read TGTGCCAGCGACATAGGACAGGGAGGCAGTGGCTACACCTTC. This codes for CASDIGQGGSGYTF.

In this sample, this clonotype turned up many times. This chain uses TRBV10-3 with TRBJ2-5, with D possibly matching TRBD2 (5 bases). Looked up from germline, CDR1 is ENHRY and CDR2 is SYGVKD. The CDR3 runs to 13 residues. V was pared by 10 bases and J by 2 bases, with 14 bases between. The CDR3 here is CATTRAEQETQYF. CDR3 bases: TGTGCCACCACTAGGGCAGAACAAGAGACCCAGTACTTC.

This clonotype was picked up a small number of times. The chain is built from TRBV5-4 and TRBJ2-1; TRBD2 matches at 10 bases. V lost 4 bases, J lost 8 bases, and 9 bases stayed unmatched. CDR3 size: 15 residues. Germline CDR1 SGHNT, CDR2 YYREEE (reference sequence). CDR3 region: CASSPSGSAGYEQFF. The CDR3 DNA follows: TGTGCCAGCAGCCCTAGCGGGAGTGCCGGCTATGAGCAGTTCTTC.

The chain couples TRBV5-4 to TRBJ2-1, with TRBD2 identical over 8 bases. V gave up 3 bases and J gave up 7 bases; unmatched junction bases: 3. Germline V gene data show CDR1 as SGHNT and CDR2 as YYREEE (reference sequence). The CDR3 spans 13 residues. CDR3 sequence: CASSSGGGNEQFF. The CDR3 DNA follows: TGTGCCAGCAGCTCCGGGGGGGGGAATGAGCAGTTCTTC.

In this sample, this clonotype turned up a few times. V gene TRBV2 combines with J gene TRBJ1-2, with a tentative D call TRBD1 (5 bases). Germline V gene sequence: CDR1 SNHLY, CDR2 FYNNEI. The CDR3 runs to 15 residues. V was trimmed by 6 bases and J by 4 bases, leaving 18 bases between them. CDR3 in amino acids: CASREKIGTVYGYTF. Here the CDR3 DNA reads TGTGCCAGCAGGGAAAAAATCGGGACGGTCTATGGCTACACCTTC.

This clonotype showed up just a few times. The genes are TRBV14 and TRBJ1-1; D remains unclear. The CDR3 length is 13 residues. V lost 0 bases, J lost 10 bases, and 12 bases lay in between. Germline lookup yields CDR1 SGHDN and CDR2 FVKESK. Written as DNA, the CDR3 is TGTGCCAGCAGCCAAGATTACCGGGGTGGAGCTTTCTTT. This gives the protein CASSQDYRGGAFF.

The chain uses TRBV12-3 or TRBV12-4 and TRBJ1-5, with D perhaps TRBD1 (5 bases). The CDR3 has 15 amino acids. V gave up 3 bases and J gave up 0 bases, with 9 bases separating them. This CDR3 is CASSLGDRSNQPQHF. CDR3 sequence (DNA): TGTGCCAGCAGTTTGGGGGACCGTAGCAATCAGCCCCAGCATTTT.

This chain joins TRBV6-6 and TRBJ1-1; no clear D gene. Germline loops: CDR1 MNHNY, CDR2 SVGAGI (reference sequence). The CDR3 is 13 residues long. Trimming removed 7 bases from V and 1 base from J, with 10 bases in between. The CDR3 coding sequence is TGTGCCAGCAATCGGCTGCAGAACACTGAAGCTTTCTTT. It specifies CASNRLQNTEAFF.

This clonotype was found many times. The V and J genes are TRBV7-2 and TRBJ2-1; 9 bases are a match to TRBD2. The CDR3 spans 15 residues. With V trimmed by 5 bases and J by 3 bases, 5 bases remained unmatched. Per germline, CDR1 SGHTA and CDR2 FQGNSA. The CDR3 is CASSPSGALYNEQFF. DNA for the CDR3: TGTGCCAGCAGCCCTAGCGGGGCGCTCTACAATGAGCAGTTCTTC.

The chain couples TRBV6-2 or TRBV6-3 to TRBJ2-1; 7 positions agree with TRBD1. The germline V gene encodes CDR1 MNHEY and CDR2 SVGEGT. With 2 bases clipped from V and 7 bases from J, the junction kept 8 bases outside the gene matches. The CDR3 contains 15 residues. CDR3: CASSYIRGRGNEQFF. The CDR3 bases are TGTGCCAGCAGTTACATTAGGGGGCGAGGGAATGAGCAGTTCTTC.

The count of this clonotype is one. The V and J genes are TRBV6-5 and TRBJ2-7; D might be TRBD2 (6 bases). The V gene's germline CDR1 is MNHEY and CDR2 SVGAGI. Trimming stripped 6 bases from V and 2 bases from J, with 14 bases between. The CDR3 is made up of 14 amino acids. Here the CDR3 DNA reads TGTGCCAGCAGAAAACTTAGCGGCGCCTACGAGCAGTACTTC. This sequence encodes CASRKLSGAYEQYF.

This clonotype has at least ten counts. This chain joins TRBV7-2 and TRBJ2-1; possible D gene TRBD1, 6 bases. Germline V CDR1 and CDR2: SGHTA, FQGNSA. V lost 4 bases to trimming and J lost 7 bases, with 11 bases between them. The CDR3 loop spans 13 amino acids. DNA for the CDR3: TGTGCCAGCAGCTCCACAGGGAGAAATGAGCAGTTCTTC. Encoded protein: CASSSTGRNEQFF.

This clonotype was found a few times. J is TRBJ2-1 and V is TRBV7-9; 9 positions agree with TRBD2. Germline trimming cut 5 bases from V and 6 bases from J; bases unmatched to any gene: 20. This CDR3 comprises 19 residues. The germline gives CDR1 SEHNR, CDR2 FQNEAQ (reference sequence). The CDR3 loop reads CASSRNLDRLAESINEQFF. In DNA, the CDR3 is TGTGCCAGCAGCCGAAACCTAGATAGACTAGCGGAAAGTATCAATGAGCAGTTCTTC.